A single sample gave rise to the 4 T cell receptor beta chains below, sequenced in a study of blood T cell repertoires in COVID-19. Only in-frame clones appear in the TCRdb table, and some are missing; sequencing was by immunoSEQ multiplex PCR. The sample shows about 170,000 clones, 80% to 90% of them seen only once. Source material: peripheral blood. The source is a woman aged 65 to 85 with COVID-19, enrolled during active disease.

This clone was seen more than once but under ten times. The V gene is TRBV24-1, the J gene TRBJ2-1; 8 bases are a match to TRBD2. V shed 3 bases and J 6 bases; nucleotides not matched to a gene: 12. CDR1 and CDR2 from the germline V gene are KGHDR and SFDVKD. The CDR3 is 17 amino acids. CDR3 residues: CATSDVPTGGPRNEQFF. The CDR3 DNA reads TGTGCCACCAGTGATGTCCCCACGGGAGGGCCCCGCAATGAGCAGTTCTTC.

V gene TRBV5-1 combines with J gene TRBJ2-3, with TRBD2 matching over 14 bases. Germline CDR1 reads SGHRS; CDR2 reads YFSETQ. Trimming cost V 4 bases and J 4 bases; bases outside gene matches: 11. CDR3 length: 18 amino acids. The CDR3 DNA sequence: TGCGCCAGCAGCCTCCGGGGGACTAGCGGGAGAGGCGCAGATACGCAGTATTTT. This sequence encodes CASSLRGTSGRGADTQYF.

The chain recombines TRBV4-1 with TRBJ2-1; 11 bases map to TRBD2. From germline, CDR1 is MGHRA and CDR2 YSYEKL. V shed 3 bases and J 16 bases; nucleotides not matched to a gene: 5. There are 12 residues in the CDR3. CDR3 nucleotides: TGCGCCAGCAGCCACCTTAGCGGGAGGGAATTCTTC. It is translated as CASSHLSGREFF.

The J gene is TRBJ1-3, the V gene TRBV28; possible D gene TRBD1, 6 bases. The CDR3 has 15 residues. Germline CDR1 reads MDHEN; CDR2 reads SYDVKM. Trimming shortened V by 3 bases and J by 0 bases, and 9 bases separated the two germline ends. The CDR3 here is CASSLGQISGNTIYF. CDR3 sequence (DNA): TGTGCCAGCAGTTTGGGACAAATCTCTGGAAACACCATATATTTT.